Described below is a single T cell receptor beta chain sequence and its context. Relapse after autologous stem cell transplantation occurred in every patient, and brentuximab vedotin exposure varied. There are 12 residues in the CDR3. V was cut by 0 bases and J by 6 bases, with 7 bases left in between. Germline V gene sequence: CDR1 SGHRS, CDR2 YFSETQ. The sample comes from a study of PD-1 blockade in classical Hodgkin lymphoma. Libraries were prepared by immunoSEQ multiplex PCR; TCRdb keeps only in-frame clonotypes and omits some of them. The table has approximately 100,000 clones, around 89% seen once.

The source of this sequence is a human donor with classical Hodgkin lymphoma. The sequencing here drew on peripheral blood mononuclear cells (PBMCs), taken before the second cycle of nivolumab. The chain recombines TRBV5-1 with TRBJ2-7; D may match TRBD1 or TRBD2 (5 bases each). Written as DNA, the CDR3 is TGCGCCAGCAGCTTGGAGGGGAGCGAGCAGTACTTC. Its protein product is CASSLEGSEQYF.